This TCR beta chain is from a study of T cell clones after liver transplantation. Study in general: Until 12-24 months post-transplant, subjects got standard immunosuppression and no induction. General study points: Low donor cell numbers restricted donor-reactive repertoire measurement in a couple of subjects. A significant post-transplant drop in circulating graft-donor-reactive CD4 TCRbeta sequences occurred in most of the 8 subjects.

CD3+CD4+ and CD3+CD8+ cells were FACS-sorted from thawed unstimulated PBMCs. Germline CDR1 and CDR2: MDHEN and SYDVKM. This CDR3 is built from 14 residues. V lost 2 bases to trimming and J lost 2 bases, with 9 bases between them. Repertoires were generated with immunoSEQ multiplex PCR, while TCRdb's copy carries only in-frame clones and drops some. In the table there are tens of thousands of clones, around four fifths of which are singletons. With regard to this clone: Its antigen is unknown.

The specimen was CD4+ T cells from blood, collected 45 to 46 months after liver transplant. The chain links TRBV28 to TRBJ2-5; D unresolved. The receptor was isolated from a human patient who received a liver transplant. The graft donor may have given rise to some T cells. This CDR3 reads CASSLIYQQETQYF. CDR3 in DNA: TGTGCCAGCAGTTTAATTTACCAGCAAGAGACCCAGTACTTC.